This TCR beta chain was retrieved from a study of identical twins. Study results and caveats: Modelling underestimated the level of out-of-frame TCR alpha sharing observed in monozygotic twins. There is a chance that invariant MAIT and iNKT cells partially muddied zero-insertion analyses. Out-of-frame alpha sequences common to twins were enriched for low generation probability.

TCRdb re-called the 5' RACE reads through MiXCR, storing one row per CDR3 protein. Among 550,000 to 700,000 distinct CDR3 sequences listed, about 20% were seen once. J lost 7 bases, V lost 3 bases, and 7 bases had no gene match. Germline CDR1 is DFQATT and CDR2 is SNEGSKA (reference sequence). The CDR3 extends over 13 amino acids. As for this clonotype: Its antigen is currently unknown.

These same data were also listed under a study on T cells expressing NK-cell markers.

Source material: PBMCs. This TCR derives from a woman in her late teens or twenties in good health. The chain combines TRBV20-1 with TRBJ1-1; 8 bases fit TRBD1. The CDR3 bases are TGCAGTGCTAGGCGCAGGGGGCAGGGTGAAGCTTTCTTT. Encoded protein: CSARRRGQGEAFF.